This TCR beta chain was sequenced for a study of blood T cell repertoires in COVID-19. Generated by immunoSEQ multiplex PCR, the TCRdb table keeps only in-frame clones and is missing some. The repertoire holds more than 200,000 clones, with roughly nine tenths as singletons. The receptor was isolated from a man aged 40-50 years with acute or convalescent COVID-19. The specimen was peripheral blood.

The CDR3 coding sequence is TGTGCCAGTAGTTCTACCACCCCACTAGCGGGAGGCAACGAGCAGTACTTC. It translates to CASSSTTPLAGGNEQYF. The chain couples TRBV19 to TRBJ2-7, with TRBD2 matching over 12 bases. The V segment lost 5 bases and the J segment 5 bases; nucleotides outside the gene matches: 13. Germline V gene sequence: CDR1 LNHDA, CDR2 SQIVND (reference sequence). This CDR3 is 17 amino acids long.